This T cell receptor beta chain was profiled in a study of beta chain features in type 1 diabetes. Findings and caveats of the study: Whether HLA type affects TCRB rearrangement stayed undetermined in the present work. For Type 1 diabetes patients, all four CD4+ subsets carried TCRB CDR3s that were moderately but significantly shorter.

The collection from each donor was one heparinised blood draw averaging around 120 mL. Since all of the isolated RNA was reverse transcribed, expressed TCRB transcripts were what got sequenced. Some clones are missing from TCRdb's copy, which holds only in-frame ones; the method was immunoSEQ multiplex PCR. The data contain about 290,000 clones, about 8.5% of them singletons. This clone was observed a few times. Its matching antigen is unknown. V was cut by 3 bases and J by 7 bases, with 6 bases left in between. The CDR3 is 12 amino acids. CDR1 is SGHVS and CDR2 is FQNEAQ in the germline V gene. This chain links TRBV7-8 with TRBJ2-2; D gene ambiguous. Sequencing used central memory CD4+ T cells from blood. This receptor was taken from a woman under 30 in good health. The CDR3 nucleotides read TGTGCCAGCAGCTTTTTAGGCGGGGAGCTGTTTTTT. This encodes CASSFLGGELFF.